Listed below are T cell receptor beta chains from one sample, sequenced in a study of T cells after posttransplantation cyclophosphamide. Assay used: immunoSEQ multiplex PCR; TCRdb lists only in-frame clones, some missing. The sample includes approximately 21,000 clones, about 86% seen only once; the top ten take 2% to 2.5%. The starting material was PBMCs, obtained around 53 weeks after allogeneic stem cell transplant with calcineurin inhibitor and methotrexate. The source is a female patient under 45 who received an allogeneic stem cell transplant from an unrelated donor, was CMV-positive, and had acute and chronic GVHD. Some T cells here may be from the graft donor. Each CDR3 is given with its conserved first and last residue. A D gene is named only where the DNA matches it firmly. Clone size is shown for a subset of rows, as once, few, many or a class of expanded clone.

-	TRBV9	-	TRBJ2-3	TGTGCCAGCAGCCCTATAGGGGCGGGGGCGACAGATACGCAGTATTTT	CASSPIGAGATDTQYF
-	TRBV28	-	TRBJ1-1	TGTGCCAGCAGCACCCGACGGGGGGCTGGGGCTTTCTTT	CASSTRRGAGAFF
-	TRBV7-9	few	TRBJ1-4	TGTGCCAGCAGCTTAGCGCTCGGGACAACTAATGAAAAACTGTTTTTT	CASSLALGTTNEKLFF
-	TRBV5-6	-	TRBJ1-1	TGTGCCAGCAGCTTGTCCGGTGAAGCTTTCTTT	CASSLSGEAFF
TRBD2	TRBV13	-	TRBJ2-3	TGTGCCAGCAGCTTAGTGGGGACTAGCCCCACAGATACGCAGTATTTT	CASSLVGTSPTDTQYF
TRBD2	TRBV7-6	few	TRBJ2-3	TGTGCCAGCAGCTTAGCCCGGGGCGGGAGGATTACAGATACGCAGTATTTT	CASSLARGGRITDTQYF
-	TRBV5-6	-	TRBJ2-7	TGTGCCAGCAGCTTGGGCGGGGATACCTACGAGCAGTACTTC	CASSLGGDTYEQYF
-	TRBV9	-	TRBJ1-1	TGTGCCAGCAGCGATCCGGGACACCGCCCCGCGGGTGAAGCTTTCTTT	CASSDPGHRPAGEAFF
-	TRBV5-1	-	TRBJ1-2	TGCGCCAGCAGCTTAAACAGGGCTTTTAACTATGGCTACACCTTC	CASSLNRAFNYGYTF
-	TRBV5-1	-	TRBJ1-1	TGCGCCAGCAGCTCGGGAGGTTTCTCTGAAGCTTTCTTT	CASSSGGFSEAFF
TRBD2	TRBV11-3	once	TRBJ2-1	TGTGCCAGCAGCTGGGAAGGAAGCGGGAGCTCCTACAATGAGCAGTTCTTC	CASSWEGSGSSYNEQFF
TRBD1	TRBV4-1	-	TRBJ1-4	TGCGCCAGCAGCCAAGCGCCGGGACAGGGGTTTAATGAAAAACTGTTTTTT	CASSQAPGQGFNEKLFF
-	TRBV27	-	TRBJ1-2	TGTGCCAGCAGTTTAAACTCCGGTAACTATGGCTACACCTTC	CASSLNSGNYGYTF
-	TRBV18	-	TRBJ1-2	TGTGCCAGCTCACCGGGGGACATCTATGGCTACACCTTC	CASSPGDIYGYTF
-	TRBV5-4	-	TRBJ2-5	TGTGCCAGCAGCAACGGGGGGCCCGGGGAGACCCAGTACTTC	CASSNGGPGETQYF
-	TRBV30	-	TRBJ1-2	TGTGCCTGGAGTGCCGGGACACTCTATGGCTACACCTTC	CAWSAGTLYGYTF
TRBD2	TRBV6-5	few	TRBJ2-7	TGTGCCAGCAGCCGGACTAGCGGAATCTACGAGCAGTACTTC	CASSRTSGIYEQYF
-	TRBV5-1	-	TRBJ2-7	TGCGCCAGCAGCTTGCAGGGGAGCTCCTACGAGCAGTACTTC	CASSLQGSSYEQYF
TRBD1	TRBV7-2	once	TRBJ2-5	TGTGCCAGCAGCATAGAGAGAACAGGGGTAGAGACCCAGTACTTC	CASSIERTGVETQYF
-	TRBV5-1	-	TRBJ2-2	TGCGCCAGCAGCGCCGGGGGAGACGCCGGGGAGCTGTTTTTT	CASSAGGDAGELFF
-	TRBV1	-	TRBJ1-2	TGCACCAGCAGCCAAGCGGAGGCGGGGGACGGCACCTATGGCTACACCTTC	CTSSQAEAGDGTYGYTF
-	TRBV7-9	-	TRBJ2-5	TGTGCCAGCAGCCGCGGGACGGGAGAGACCCAGTACTTC	CASSRGTGETQYF